Presented here are 25 T cell receptor beta chains from one specimen sequenced in a study of blood T cells in healthy people across ages (dated by TCRdb to between 2014 and 2017). Library preparation employed 5' RACE. Instrument used: Illumina HiSeq 2500. A second PCR of roughly 6 to 11 cycles was performed with a sample-barcoded 5' primer and a J-beta primer mix. TCRdb's own reprocessing of the public reads used fastp at Q25 and MiXCR and kept productive beta chains. Entries that share a CDR3 protein sequence are merged under the most common genes and DNA. The sample table contains about 640,000 distinct CDR3 sequences; only one count was recorded for over 40% of them. Approximately 29% of the sample comes from the top ten. The source material was blood. These receptor sequences come from a man older than 75 in good health.

This clonotype has just a few counts. V and J are TRBV28 and TRBJ1-4; D possibly corresponds to TRBD1 (5 bases). Germline lookup yields CDR1 MDHEN and CDR2 SYDVKM. The V and J ends lost 5 bases and 3 bases respectively, with 13 bases between them. The CDR3 contains 15 residues. CDR3 in amino acids: CASSAAGPSNEKLFF. CDR3 coding DNA: TGTGCCAGCAGTGCTGCAGGGCCGTCTAATGAAAAACTGTTTTTT.

The V and J genes are TRBV24-1 and TRBJ2-3; the match to TRBD2 covers 9 bases. Unmatched junction bases numbered 9, after V lost 9 bases and J lost 6 bases. Germline loops: CDR1 KGHDR, CDR2 SFDVKD. The CDR3 covers 14 residues. Here the CDR3 DNA reads TGTGCCACCTCAGCTAGCGGGATTGTGGATACGCAGTATTTT. It encodes CATSASGIVDTQYF.

The rearrangement joins TRBV20-1 to TRBJ2-1; 9 nucleotides align to TRBD1. Germline assignment: CDR1 DFQATT and CDR2 SNEGSKA (reference sequence). After removal of 1 base from V and 4 bases from J, the junction contained 11 bases not matched to a gene. The CDR3 has 17 amino acids. The CDR3 coding sequence is TGCAGTGCTAGAGGACAGGGGGTTAATCCCCCGTACAATGAGCAGTTCTTC. Translated: CSARGQGVNPPYNEQFF.

The table lists this clonotype with a few counts. The V call is TRBV7-2, the J call TRBJ1-2, with D tentatively TRBD1 (6 bases). Per germline, CDR1 SGHTA and CDR2 FQGNSA. V lost 1 base and J 5 bases, leaving 11 bases between the germline ends. CDR3 length equals 14 residues. The CDR3 region is CASSLGGGLYGYTF. CDR3 nucleotide sequence: TGTGCCAGCAGCTTAGGCGGGGGGCTTTATGGCTACACCTTC.

The rearrangement joins TRBV20-1 to TRBJ2-4, with TRBD1 matching over 8 bases. The CDR3 runs 14 residues. Germline lookup yields CDR1 DFQATT and CDR2 SNEGSKA (reference sequence). V was pared by 1 base and J by 1 base, with 0 bases of the junction left unmatched. The CDR3 is CSARGTGAKNIQYF. The CDR3 region has the DNA TGCAGTGCTAGAGGGACAGGGGCCAAAAACATTCAGTACTTC.

The rearrangement joins TRBV4-1 to TRBJ1-3, with D possibly TRBD1 on 6 matching bases. Trimming removed 0 bases at V and 5 bases at J, with 14 bases between. The V gene's germline CDR1 is MGHRA and CDR2 YSYEKL. The CDR3 has 16 amino acids. In nucleotides, the CDR3 is TGCGCCAGCAGCCAAGACGACAGGATAAGGAGAAACACCATATATTTT. It specifies CASSQDDRIRRNTIYF.

The CDR3 reads CASSSFREIKETQYF. CDR3 sequence (DNA): TGTGCCAGCAGTTCGTTCAGGGAAATAAAGGAGACCCAGTACTTC. The V gene is TRBV28, the J gene TRBJ2-5; tentatively, D is TRBD1 (5 bases). The CDR3 is made up of 15 amino acids. The V gene lost 4 bases and the J gene lost 5 bases, with 17 bases spanning the gap. The germline CDR1 and CDR2 sequences are MDHEN and SYDVKM.

This clonotype was detected a few times. The rearrangement joins TRBV27 to TRBJ2-1; 10 nucleotides align to TRBD2. With the DNA end fitting TRBJ2-7 better, the J assignment may be wrong. Germline loops: CDR1 MNHEY, CDR2 SMNVEV (reference sequence). This CDR3 comprises 15 residues. The CDR3 here is CASSLGLAEYNEQYF. Written as DNA, the CDR3 is TGTGCCAGCAGCCTCGGACTAGCGGAATACAATGAGCAGTACTTC.

This chain joins TRBV6-5 and TRBJ2-5; 10 bases map to TRBD2. The junction had 8 bases not matched to a gene; V was cut back by 5 bases and J by 5 bases. CDR3 length equals 15 residues. In germline, CDR1 is MNHEY, CDR2 SVGAGI. CDR3 residues: CASSRTSGLLETQYF. CDR3 nucleotide sequence: TGTGCCAGCAGTCGGACTAGCGGCCTCCTCGAGACCCAGTACTTC.

This clonotype has only a few counts. This rearrangement joins TRBV7-2 to TRBJ1-5; no clear D. The CDR3 totals 13 residues. The V end was cut by 2 bases, the J end by 6 bases, with 8 bases between. The germline V gene encodes CDR1 SGHTA and CDR2 FQGNSA. CDR3 residues: CASSLIMGQPQHF. The CDR3 nucleotides read TGTGCCAGCAGCTTAATAATGGGTCAGCCCCAGCATTTT.

A few counts support this clonotype. The V and J genes are TRBV29-1 and TRBJ1-1, with D unresolved. The length of the CDR3 is 13 residues. V dropped 8 bases and J dropped 2 bases, with 15 bases sitting between them. Germline V CDR1 and CDR2: SQVTM, ANQGSEA. CDR3 nucleotide sequence: TGCAGCACACGTCTCCAGGCTAACACTGAAGCTTTCTTT. Its translation is CSTRLQANTEAFF. Full variable domain (rest looked up from reference TRBV29-1 and TRBJ1-1): SAVISQKPSRDICQRGTSLTIQCQVDSQVTMMFWYRQQPGQSLTLIATANQGSEATYESGFVIDKFPISRPNLTFSTLTVSNMSPEDSSIYLCSTRLQANTEAFFGQGTRLTVV.

The V and J genes are TRBV25-1 and TRBJ2-5; D may be TRBD2 (5 bases). Trimming removed 0 bases from V and 5 bases from J, with 13 bases in between. The CDR3 totals 15 residues. CDR1 MGHDK and CDR2 SYGVNS come from the germline V gene. DNA for the CDR3: TGTGCCAGCAGTGAATATCGCGGGCCGGGGGAGACCCAGTACTTC. Protein: CASSEYRGPGETQYF.

V is TRBV29-1 and J is TRBJ1-1, with 7 bases identical to TRBD1. Trimming removed 7 bases from V and 4 bases from J; junction bases left unmatched: 12. The CDR3 extends over 14 amino acids. CDR1 and CDR2 (germline): SQVTM, ANQGSEA. The CDR3 DNA sequence: TGCAGCGCCCGGGTAGGGGGCACGGGCACTGAAGCTTTCTTT. This encodes CSARVGGTGTEAFF.

The table lists this clonotype with a few counts. J is TRBJ2-6 and V is TRBV3-1; 12 bases are a match to TRBD1. With 2 bases clipped from V and 3 bases from J, the junction kept 5 bases outside the gene matches. The CDR3 has 18 amino acids. CDR1 is LGHDT and CDR2 is YNNKEL in the germline V gene (reference sequence). The CDR3 DNA sequence: TGTGCCAGCAGCCAATTCGGGACAGGGGGCAATGGGGCCAACGTCCTGACTTTC. Translating gives CASSQFGTGGNGANVLTF.

The chain recombines TRBV12-3 or TRBV12-4 with TRBJ2-3; TRBD1 agrees at 8 bases. The CDR3 has 16 residues. Unmatched junction bases numbered 14, after V lost 8 bases and J lost 4 bases. DNA for the CDR3: TGTGCCAGCGAAATTCCAGGGGGCATTAAGGCAGATACGCAGTATTTT. Its translation is CASEIPGGIKADTQYF.

This chain joins TRBV19 and TRBJ2-3, with 9 bases lining up with TRBD1. Germline CDR1 reads LNHDA; CDR2 reads SQIVND (reference sequence). The CDR3 is 15 residues long. V trimming: 11 bases; J trimming: 1 base; junction bases outside the gene matches: 10. The CDR3 protein is CAATGGTGRTDTQYF. CDR3 DNA: TGTGCCGCCACTGGAGGGACAGGGCGCACAGATACGCAGTATTTT.

The chain links TRBV7-2 to TRBJ2-6, with 7 bases identical to TRBD1. Germline lookup yields CDR1 SGHTA and CDR2 FQGNSA. There are 16 residues in the CDR3. Unmatched junction bases numbered 2, after V lost 2 bases and J lost 1 base. The chain's CDR3 is CASSLTQGSGANVLTF. CDR3 bases: TGTGCCAGCAGCTTAACACAGGGGTCTGGGGCCAACGTCCTGACTTTC. Filled out from reference TRBV7-2 and TRBJ2-6, the complete variable domain reads GAGVSQSPSNKVTEKGKDVELRCDPISGHTALYWYRQSLGQGLEFLIYFQGNSAPDKSGLPSDRFSAERTGGSVSTLTIQRTQQEDSAVYLCASSLTQGSGANVLTFGAGSRLTVL.

The chain has TRBV6-1 and TRBJ1-5, with D possibly matching TRBD1 (5 bases). V lost 7 bases and J lost 2, with 15 bases in between. This CDR3 region has 15 residues. Germline V gene data show CDR1 as MNHNS and CDR2 as SASEGT. In nucleotides, the CDR3 is TGTGCCAGCACGGGGCCCCTTGAGGGCAATCAGCCCCAGCATTTT. Translation: CASTGPLEGNQPQHF.

This clonotype was counted between two and nine times. The chain combines TRBV12-3 or TRBV12-4 with TRBJ2-4; TRBD2 agrees at 7 bases. The CDR3 is made up of 15 amino acids. Germline trimming cut 0 bases from V and 5 bases from J; bases unmatched to any gene: 4. The chain's CDR3 is CASSLAVGRENIQYF. The CDR3 coding sequence is TGTGCCAGCAGTTTAGCGGTGGGGAGGGAAAACATTCAGTACTTC.

This clonotype was detected a few times. V and J are TRBV4-2 and TRBJ1-1, with D unclear. CDR1 and CDR2 from the germline V gene are LGHNA and YNFKEQ. Trimming cost V 1 base and J 2 bases, with 8 bases left between them. The CDR3 sequence is 14 residues long. CDR3 coding DNA: TGTGCCAGCAGCCAAGGAGGCCGAAACACTGAAGCTTTCTTT. Translating gives CASSQGGRNTEAFF.

The chain carries TRBV12-3 or TRBV12-4 and TRBJ2-7, with 9 bases lining up with TRBD1. J lost 4 bases, V lost 6 bases, and 13 bases had no gene match. The CDR3 is 16 amino acids. CDR3 loop: CASSLTDTGGWYEQYF. The CDR3 nucleotides read TGTGCCAGCAGCTTAACTGACACAGGGGGCTGGTACGAGCAGTACTTC.

This chain uses TRBV7-9 with TRBJ2-7, with D perhaps TRBD2 (5 bases). Germline CDR1 reads SEHNR; CDR2 reads FQNEAQ (reference sequence). The CDR3 runs 13 residues. Trimming shortened V by 10 bases and J by 3 bases, and 16 bases separated the two germline ends. The DNA of the CDR3 is TGTGCCATCGGCGGGCAGACGGACTACGAGCAGTACTTC. This encodes CAIGGQTDYEQYF.

In this sample, this clonotype turned up a few times. The V gene is TRBV7-6, the J gene TRBJ2-5, with a tentative D call TRBD1 (6 bases). Trimming took off 5 bases at V and 1 base at J, with 11 bases between the two ends. CDR3 length: 14 residues. Germline values: CDR1 SGHVS, CDR2 FNYEAQ. CDR3 loop: CASSVGQFQETQYF. In nucleotides, the CDR3 is TGTGCCAGCAGCGTCGGACAGTTCCAAGAGACCCAGTACTTC.

The chain uses TRBV3-1 and TRBJ2-3, with a weak D call TRBD1 (7 bases). The CDR3 has 16 residues. V dropped 6 bases and J dropped 9 bases, with 25 bases sitting between them. Germline loops: CDR1 LGHDT, CDR2 YNNKEL (reference sequence). CDR3 loop: CASSSGQEGLLGTQYF. In nucleotides, the CDR3 is TGTGCCAGCAGTTCAGGACAGGAGGGCCTGTTGGGGACGCAGTATTTT.

This chain uses TRBV6-5 with TRBJ1-5; D unclear. Germline V lookup: CDR1 MNHEY, CDR2 SVGAGI. CDR3 length equals 16 residues. Trimming shortened V by 0 bases and J by 0 bases, and 9 bases separated the two germline ends. The CDR3 coding sequence is TGTGCCAGCAGTTACTCAAATCAGCCTAGCAATCAGCCCCAGCATTTT. Amino acid sequence: CASSYSNQPSNQPQHF.